The text below deals with one T cell receptor beta chain. This clone was observed a single time. Which antigen it targets is not known. Within one base of it there is no much larger clone, and no base qualities were kept. This specimen comes from a study of blood T cell repertoires in COVID-19 (dated by TCRdb to the early 2020s). With regard to the full study: Collaborator samples came from the United States, Italy and Spain and covered acute and convalescent phases of COVID-19. Where HLA class I and class II types were available, the types were taken from metadata supplied by the sample provider, not from assay-based typing. A freely available public database, intended as a resource for researchers studying the immune response to SARS-CoV-2, is where the repertoires were released. The dataset comprised deeply sampled blood TCRbeta repertoires from subjects exposed to, actively infected with, or recovered from COVID-19. The prospective study material was composed of cDNA or gDNA derived from T cells, B-cell-depleted T cells, or PBMCs. Sample metadata almost always included a de-identified subject ID, COVID-19 status, age in years and sex. The samples were drawn from the first 160 participants of the ongoing ImmuneRACE study and from some 1,300 subjects provided by 6 global collaborators. Paper-wide results and their limitations: Clinical and demographic metadata were provided uncurated, with the amount varying by source and participant.

Each collaborating institution followed its own protocols to collect whole blood in K2EDTA tubes. Collaborator samples were shipped for TCRbeta analysis as frozen whole blood, isolated PBMCs, or DNA extracted from either sample type. TCRbeta CDR3 regions were amplified from genomic DNA by means of the immunoSEQ Assay, a bias-controlled multiplex PCR. The original pipeline was this. Nucleated cell counts per sample were estimated from amplification of reference gene primers within the assay. To quantify the absolute abundance of each unique TCRbeta CDR3 rearrangement, sequence reads were collapsed and filtered. Productive Simpson clonality was computed per sample as the square root of Simpson's diversity index over productive rearrangements. The table was pulled from immuneACCESS by TCRdb, which kept in-frame rearrangements only. Such tables lose some clones; where checked, under half of the loss comes from unresolved V genes, and the rest has no known cause. V, J and clone size reflect that table, while D and trimming were determined from the DNA. This sample gives about 270,000 clones in total; 85% of them show up just once. Around 4.1% of the sample belongs to the ten largest clones.

Including the terminal cysteine and phenylalanine, the CDR3 comprises 14 residues. The sequence is cut down to CDR3 DNA, 42 bases in frame from base 1. Trimming removed 1 base from V and 4 bases from J, leaving 9 bases between the germline ends. CDR1 is given as SEHNR and CDR2 as FQNEAQ, both from the germline V gene (reference sequence). The rearranged segments are TRBV7-9 and TRBJ2-3; a confident D gene designation cannot be given. Sequenced input: peripheral blood. The source is a woman in her forties or fifties with active or convalescent COVID-19. The bases read TGTGCCAGCAGCTTAGTCCAGGTGGCAGATACGCAGTATTTT. Its amino acids are CASSLVQVADTQYF.